A single sample gave rise to the 10 T cell receptor beta chains below, sequenced in a study of post-analysis software for immune sequencing data. Unique molecular identifiers were built into the TCR beta cDNA libraries. TCRdb re-analysed the PCR reads in MiXCR, keeping a single row per CDR3 protein. This sample yields roughly 580,000 distinct CDR3 sequences, of which 44% are seen a single time; 1.5% to 2% belongs to the top ten. Study-level results: Controls had lower frequencies than patients of five TRBV segments, which included TRBV5-6, TRBV5-1 and TRBV20-1.

No cognate antigen is known for these TCRs. Sequences were obtained from blood. Receptors originate from a girl aged 10 to 17 with multiple sclerosis.

The chain couples TRBV7-3 to TRBJ2-3; TRBD2 matches at 11 bases. Trimming at V came to 1 base and at J to 2 bases, leaving 8 bases not matched to a gene. The CDR3 runs to 18 residues. The germline CDR1 and CDR2 sequences are SGHTA and FQGTGA. CDR3: CASSLRGPSGGSTDTQYF. The CDR3 region has the DNA TGTGCCAGCAGCTTAAGAGGGCCTAGCGGGGGGTCCACAGATACGCAGTATTTT.

The rearrangement joins TRBV7-9 to TRBJ2-3, with 7 bases identical to TRBD1. V dropped 5 bases and J dropped 1; count of bases not matched to a gene: 9. The CDR3 sequence is 16 residues long. CDR1 is SEHNR and CDR2 is FQNEAQ in the germline V gene (reference sequence). The CDR3 region has the DNA TGTGCCAGCAGCCCCCGGGTAGGGGGCGGCACAGATACGCAGTATTTT. The encoded protein is CASSPRVGGGTDTQYF.

The rearrangement links TRBV5-1 to TRBJ2-7; D is ambiguous. This CDR3 comprises 15 residues. Trimming cost V 0 bases and J 1 base, with 11 bases left between them. Germline V lookup: CDR1 SGHRS, CDR2 YFSETQ. The CDR3 loop is CASSLAGRDSYEQYF. CDR3 nucleotide sequence: TGCGCCAGCAGCTTGGCCGGCCGCGATTCCTACGAGCAGTACTTC.

The chain uses TRBV7-2 and TRBJ2-2; D unresolved. The CDR3 is 13 residues long. Deletions cut 5 bases from V and 6 bases from J, with 10 bases between. Germline loops: CDR1 SGHTA, CDR2 FQGNSA. In nucleotides, the CDR3 is TGTGCCAGCAGCCGTCCGGGCGCCGGGGAGCTGTTTTTT. Amino acid sequence: CASSRPGAGELFF.

There are a few counts of this clonotype. This sequence may be a read error, since a much larger clone differs from it by one base. The chain employs TRBV2 and TRBJ2-1; possible D gene TRBD2, 5 bases. V was clipped by 6 bases and J by 2 bases, with 14 bases between them. The CDR3 runs to 15 residues. CDR1 and CDR2 from the germline V gene are SNHLY and FYNNEI. CDR3: CASREQRWPYNEQFF. DNA of the CDR3: TGTGCCAGCAGAGAGCAGCGGTGGCCCTACAATGAGCAGTTCTTC.

This clonotype has just a few counts. This sequence joins TRBV5-1 and TRBJ2-3, with TRBD1 matching over 9 bases. The trim removed 3 bases at V and 1 base at J, leaving 6 bases unmatched. The CDR3 spans 16 residues. Germline V CDR1 and CDR2: SGHRS, YFSETQ. CDR3 sequence (DNA): TGCGCCAGCAGCTCAAATGACAGGGGGGGCACAGATACGCAGTATTTT. It translates to CASSSNDRGGTDTQYF.

The V gene is TRBV12-3 or TRBV12-4, the J gene TRBJ2-7; D is undetermined. The V and J ends lost 5 bases and 5 bases respectively, with 16 bases between them. This CDR3 contains 14 residues. The CDR3 nucleotides are TGTGCCAGCAGTGCCCGGCGCGTAGCCAACGAGCAGTACTTC. This translates into CASSARRVANEQYF.

The rearrangement joins TRBV4-1 to TRBJ2-3; 9 nucleotides line up with TRBD2. With 4 bases clipped from V and 3 bases from J, the junction kept 8 bases outside the gene matches. The CDR3 totals 16 residues. Germline CDR1 and CDR2: MGHRA and YSYEKL. CDR3 region: CASSPQGLAITDTQYF. The DNA for the CDR3 is TGCGCCAGCAGCCCTCAAGGACTAGCGATTACAGATACGCAGTATTTT.

Here the CDR3 reads CASSPGQGSSTDTQYF. The CDR3 DNA reads as TGCGCCAGCAGCCCGGGACAGGGGAGTAGCACAGATACGCAGTATTTT. This chain uses TRBV5-1 with TRBJ2-3; 10 bases are shared with TRBD1. V lost 4 bases, J lost 0 bases, and 5 bases stayed unmatched. Germline V gives CDR1 SGHRS, CDR2 YFSETQ. The CDR3 contains 16 residues.

Only a few counts were recorded for this clonotype. The chain couples TRBV5-1 to TRBJ2-7, with 9 nucleotides matching TRBD2. This CDR3 spans 14 amino acids. With V trimmed by 5 bases and J by 5 bases, 8 bases remained unmatched. From germline, CDR1 is SGHRS and CDR2 YFSETQ. In DNA form, the CDR3 reads TGCGCCAGCAGGATAGCGGGAGTGGCCAACGAGCAGTACTTC. This sequence encodes CASRIAGVANEQYF.